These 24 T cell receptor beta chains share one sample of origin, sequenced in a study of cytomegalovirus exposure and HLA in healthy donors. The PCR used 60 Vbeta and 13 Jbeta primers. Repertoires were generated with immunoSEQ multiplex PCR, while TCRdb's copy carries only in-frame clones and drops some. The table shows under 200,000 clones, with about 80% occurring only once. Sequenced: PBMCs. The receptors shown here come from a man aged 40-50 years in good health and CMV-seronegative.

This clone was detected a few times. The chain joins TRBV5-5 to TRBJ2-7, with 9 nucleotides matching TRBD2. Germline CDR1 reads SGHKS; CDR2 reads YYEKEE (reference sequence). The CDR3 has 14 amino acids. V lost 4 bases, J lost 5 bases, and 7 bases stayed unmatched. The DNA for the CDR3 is TGTGCCAGCAGCCGTGGACTAGCGTCGGACGAGCAGTACTTC. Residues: CASSRGLASDEQYF. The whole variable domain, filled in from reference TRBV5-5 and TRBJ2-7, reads DAGVTQSPTHLIKTRGQQVTLRCSPISGHKSVSWYQQVLGQGPQFIFQYYEKEERGRGNFPDRFSARQFPNYSSELNVNALLLGDSALYLCASSRGLASDEQYFGPGTRLTVT.

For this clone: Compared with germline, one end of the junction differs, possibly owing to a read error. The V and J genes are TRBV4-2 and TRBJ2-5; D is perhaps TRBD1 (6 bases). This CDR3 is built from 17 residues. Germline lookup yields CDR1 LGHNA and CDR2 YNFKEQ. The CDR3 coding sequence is TGTTCCAGCAGCCAAGAACCTCAGGGGAACAGCGGAGAGACCCAGTACTTC. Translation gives CSSSQEPQGNSGETQYF.

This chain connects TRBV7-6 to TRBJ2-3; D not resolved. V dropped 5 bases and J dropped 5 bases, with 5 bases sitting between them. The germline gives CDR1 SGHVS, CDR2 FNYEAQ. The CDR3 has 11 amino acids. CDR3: CASSTEDTQYF. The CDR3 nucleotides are TGTGCCAGCAGCACAGAAGATACGCAGTATTTT.

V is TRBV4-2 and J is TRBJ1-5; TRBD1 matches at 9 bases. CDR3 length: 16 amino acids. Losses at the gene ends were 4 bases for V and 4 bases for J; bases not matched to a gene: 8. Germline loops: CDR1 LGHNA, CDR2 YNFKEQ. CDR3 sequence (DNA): TGTGCCAGCAGCCTCAAGACGGGACAGGGTAATCAGCCCCAGCATTTT. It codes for CASSLKTGQGNQPQHF.

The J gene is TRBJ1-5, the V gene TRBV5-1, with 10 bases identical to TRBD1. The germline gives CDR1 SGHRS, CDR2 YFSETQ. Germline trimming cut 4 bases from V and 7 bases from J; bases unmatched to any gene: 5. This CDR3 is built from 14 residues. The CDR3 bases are TGCGCCAGCAGCCAGGGGACAGGGGAACAGCCCCAGCATTTT. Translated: CASSQGTGEQPQHF.

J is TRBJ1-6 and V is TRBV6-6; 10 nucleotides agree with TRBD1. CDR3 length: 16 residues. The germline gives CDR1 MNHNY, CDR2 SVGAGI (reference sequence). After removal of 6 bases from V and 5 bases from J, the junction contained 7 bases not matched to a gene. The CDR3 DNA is TGTGCCAGCAGACAGACAGGGGGCGCCAATAATTCACCCCTCCACTTT. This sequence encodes CASRQTGGANNSPLHF.

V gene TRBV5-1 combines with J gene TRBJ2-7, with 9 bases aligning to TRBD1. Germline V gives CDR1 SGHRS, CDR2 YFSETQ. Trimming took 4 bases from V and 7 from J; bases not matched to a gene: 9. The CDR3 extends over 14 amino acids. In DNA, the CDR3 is TGCGCCAGCAGCCAGCAACAGGGGGCGCGGGAGCAGTACTTC. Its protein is CASSQQQGAREQYF.

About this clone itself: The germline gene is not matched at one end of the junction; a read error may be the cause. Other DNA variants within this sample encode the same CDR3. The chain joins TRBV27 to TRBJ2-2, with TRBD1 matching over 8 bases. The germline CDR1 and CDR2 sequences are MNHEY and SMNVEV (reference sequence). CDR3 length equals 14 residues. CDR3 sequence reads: CASSFDRGTGELFF. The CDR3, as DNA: TGCGCCAGCAGTTTCGACAGGGGCACCGGGGAGCTGTTTTTT.

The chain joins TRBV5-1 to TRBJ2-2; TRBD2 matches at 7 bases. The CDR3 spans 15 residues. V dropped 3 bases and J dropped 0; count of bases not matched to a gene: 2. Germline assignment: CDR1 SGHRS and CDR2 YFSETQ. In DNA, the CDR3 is TGCGCCAGCAGCTGGGCGGGGGCGAACACCGGGGAGCTGTTTTTT. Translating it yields CASSWAGANTGELFF.

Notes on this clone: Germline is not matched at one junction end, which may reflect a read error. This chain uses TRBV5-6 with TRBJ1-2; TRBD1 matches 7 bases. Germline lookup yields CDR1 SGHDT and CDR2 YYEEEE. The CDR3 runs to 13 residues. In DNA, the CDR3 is TGTGCCAGCAGCTTGTTGCAGGGGGGTGGCCACACCTTC. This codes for CASSLLQGGGHTF.

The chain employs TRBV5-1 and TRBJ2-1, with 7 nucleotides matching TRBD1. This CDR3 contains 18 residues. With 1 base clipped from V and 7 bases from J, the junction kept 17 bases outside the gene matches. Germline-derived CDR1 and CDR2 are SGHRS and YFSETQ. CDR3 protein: CASSLSRTGSLFQNEQFF. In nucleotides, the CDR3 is TGCGCCAGCAGCTTGAGTAGGACAGGCTCATTGTTTCAGAATGAGCAGTTCTTC.

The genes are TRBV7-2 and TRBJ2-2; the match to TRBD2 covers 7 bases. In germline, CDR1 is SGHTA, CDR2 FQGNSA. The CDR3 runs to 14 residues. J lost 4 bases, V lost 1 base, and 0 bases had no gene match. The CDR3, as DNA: TGTGCCAGCAGCTTAGGGACTAGCACCGGGGAGCTGTTTTTT. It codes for CASSLGTSTGELFF.

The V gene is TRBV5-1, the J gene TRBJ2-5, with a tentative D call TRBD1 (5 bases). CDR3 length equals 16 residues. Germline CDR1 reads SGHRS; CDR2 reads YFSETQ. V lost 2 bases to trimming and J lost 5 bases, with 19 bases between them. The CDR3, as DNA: TGCGCCAGCAGCTTATCGACAGTTGGGAAGGCGGAGACCCAGTACTTC. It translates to CASSLSTVGKAETQYF.

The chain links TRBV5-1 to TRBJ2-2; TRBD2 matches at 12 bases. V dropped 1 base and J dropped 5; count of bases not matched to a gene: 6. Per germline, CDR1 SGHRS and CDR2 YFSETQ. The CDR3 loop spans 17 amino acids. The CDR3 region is CASSLSRTSGITGELFF. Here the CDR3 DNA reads TGCGCCAGCAGCTTGTCCCGGACTAGCGGGATTACCGGGGAGCTGTTTTTT.

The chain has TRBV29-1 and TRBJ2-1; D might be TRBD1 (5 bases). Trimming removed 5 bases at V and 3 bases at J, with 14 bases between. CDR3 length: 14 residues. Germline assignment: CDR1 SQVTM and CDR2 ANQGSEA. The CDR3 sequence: CSVRVGAVYNEQFF. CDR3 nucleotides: TGCAGCGTTAGGGTTGGGGCTGTCTACAATGAGCAGTTCTTC.

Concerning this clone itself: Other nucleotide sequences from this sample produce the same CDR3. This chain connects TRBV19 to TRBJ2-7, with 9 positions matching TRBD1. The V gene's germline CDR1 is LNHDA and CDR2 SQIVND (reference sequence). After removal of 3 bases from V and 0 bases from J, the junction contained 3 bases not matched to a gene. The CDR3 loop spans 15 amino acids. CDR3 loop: CASSIGTGSSYEQYF. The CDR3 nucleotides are TGTGCCAGTAGTATCGGGACAGGGAGCTCCTACGAGCAGTACTTC.

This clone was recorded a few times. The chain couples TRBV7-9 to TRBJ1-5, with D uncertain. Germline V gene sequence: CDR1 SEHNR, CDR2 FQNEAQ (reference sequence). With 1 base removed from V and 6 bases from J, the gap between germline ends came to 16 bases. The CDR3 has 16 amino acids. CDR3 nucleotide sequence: TGTGCCAGCAGCTTAGGTTTAGGTGGGTCAGGTCAGCCCCAGCATTTT. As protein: CASSLGLGGSGQPQHF.

CDR3 sequence (DNA): TGTGCCAGCAGCCAAGCTAGCGGGAGGGCCAAGGCGCAGTATTTT. Protein sequence: CASSQASGRAKAQYF. The chain links TRBV14 to TRBJ2-3, with 12 nucleotides matching TRBD2. The CDR3 covers 15 residues. The V gene end was trimmed by 1 base and the J gene end by 10 bases; junction bases not matched to a gene: 6. Germline V gene sequence: CDR1 SGHDN, CDR2 FVKESK.

As DNA, the CDR3 is TGTGCCAGCAGGGACAGGGGAAATGAGCAGTTCTTC. Translated, it gives CASRDRGNEQFF. This chain uses TRBV2 with TRBJ2-1; TRBD1 agrees at 9 bases. The germline V gene has CDR1 SNHLY and CDR2 FYNNEI. The J segment lost 7 bases and the V segment lost 6 bases, leaving 1 base of the junction unmatched. This CDR3 has 12 residues.

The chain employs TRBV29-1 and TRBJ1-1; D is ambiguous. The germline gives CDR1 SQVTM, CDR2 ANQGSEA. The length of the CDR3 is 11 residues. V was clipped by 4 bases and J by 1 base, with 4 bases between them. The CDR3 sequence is CSVGQNTEAFF. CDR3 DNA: TGCAGCGTTGGTCAGAACACTGAAGCTTTCTTT. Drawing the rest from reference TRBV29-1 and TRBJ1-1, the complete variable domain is SAVISQKPSRDICQRGTSLTIQCQVDSQVTMMFWYRQQPGQSLTLIATANQGSEATYESGFVIDKFPISRPNLTFSTLTVSNMSPEDSSIYLCSVGQNTEAFFGQGTRLTVV.

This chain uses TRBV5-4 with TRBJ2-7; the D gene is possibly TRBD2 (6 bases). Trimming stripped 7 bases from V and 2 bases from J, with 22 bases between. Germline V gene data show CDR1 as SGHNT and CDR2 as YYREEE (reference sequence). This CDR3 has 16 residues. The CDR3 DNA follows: TGTGCCAGCGGCCCCCCGGGGAGGAGGGCGCCCTACGAGCAGTACTTC. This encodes CASGPPGRRAPYEQYF.

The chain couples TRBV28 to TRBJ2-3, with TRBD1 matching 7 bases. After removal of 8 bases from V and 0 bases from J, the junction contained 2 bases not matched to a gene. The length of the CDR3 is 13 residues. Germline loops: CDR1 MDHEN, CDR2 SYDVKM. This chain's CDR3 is CASGDRSTDTQYF. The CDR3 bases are TGTGCCAGCGGGGACAGAAGCACAGATACGCAGTATTTT.

DNA of the CDR3: TGCGCCAGCAGCTTGGGGGCAGGGGCGAATAAAGCTTTCTTT. It translates to CASSLGAGANKAFF. The chain employs TRBV5-1 and TRBJ1-1, with D maybe TRBD1 (6 bases). Trimming took 0 bases from V and 9 from J, leaving 15 bases between them. Germline CDR1 reads SGHRS; CDR2 reads YFSETQ. The CDR3 covers 14 residues.

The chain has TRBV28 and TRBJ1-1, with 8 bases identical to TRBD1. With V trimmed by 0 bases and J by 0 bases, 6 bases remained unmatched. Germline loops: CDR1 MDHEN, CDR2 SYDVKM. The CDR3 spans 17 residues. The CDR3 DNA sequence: TGTGCCAGCAGTTTATGGCAGGGGGCTACCATGAACACTGAAGCTTTCTTT. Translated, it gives CASSLWQGATMNTEAFF.